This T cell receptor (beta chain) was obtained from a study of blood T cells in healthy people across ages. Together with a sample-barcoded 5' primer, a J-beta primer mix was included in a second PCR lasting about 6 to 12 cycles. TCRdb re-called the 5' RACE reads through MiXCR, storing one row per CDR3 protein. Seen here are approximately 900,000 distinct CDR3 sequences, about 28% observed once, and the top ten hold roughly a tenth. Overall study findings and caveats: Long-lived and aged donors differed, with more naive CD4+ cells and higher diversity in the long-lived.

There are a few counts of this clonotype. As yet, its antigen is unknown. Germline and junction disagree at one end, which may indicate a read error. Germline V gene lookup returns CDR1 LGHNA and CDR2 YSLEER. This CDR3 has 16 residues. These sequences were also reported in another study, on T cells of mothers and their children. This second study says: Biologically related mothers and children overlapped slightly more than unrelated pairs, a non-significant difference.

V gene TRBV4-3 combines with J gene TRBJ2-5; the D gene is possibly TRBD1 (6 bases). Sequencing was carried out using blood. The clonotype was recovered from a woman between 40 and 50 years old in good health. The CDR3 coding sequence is TGCACCAGCAGCCAAACAGCCGGGACACGAAAAGAGACCCAGTACTTC. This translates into CTSSQTAGTRKETQYF.